A single sample is the source of the 17 T cell receptor beta chains below, sequenced in a study of cytomegalovirus exposure and HLA in healthy donors. The data were produced by immunoSEQ multiplex PCR, yet TCRdb's version contains in-frame clones alone and is incomplete. The sample holds 120,000 to 150,000 clones, about 88% seen once. What was sequenced was PBMCs. These receptors all stem from a woman between 18 and 29 years old in good health and CMV-seropositive.

Comment on this clone: The sample carries other DNA sequences with the same CDR3. The rearrangement links TRBV27 to TRBJ1-5; no clear D. The CDR3 length is 12 residues. The V end was cut by 6 bases, the J end by 3 bases, with 6 bases between. Germline values: CDR1 MNHEY, CDR2 SMNVEV (reference sequence). Written as DNA, the CDR3 is TGTGCCAGCAGCGCGAACAATCAGCCCCAGCATTTT. Amino acids: CASSANNQPQHF.

The chain carries TRBV4-2 and TRBJ2-3; 8 bases align to TRBD1. The junction had 20 bases not matched to a gene; V was cut back by 3 bases and J by 3 bases. The CDR3 is 20 residues long. Germline-derived CDR1 and CDR2 are LGHNA and YNFKEQ. Here the CDR3 DNA reads TGTGCCAGCAGCCAGGAGCCCCCCCGCAGGGGGCAAACAGGGACAGATACGCAGTATTTT. Protein product: CASSQEPPRRGQTGTDTQYF.

The CDR3, as DNA: TGTGCCAGCAGACGAACAGGGGGCAATGAGCAGTTCTTC. It is translated as CASRRTGGNEQFF. The V gene is TRBV11-3, the J gene TRBJ2-1; 8 bases line up with TRBD1. Trimming at V came to 6 bases and at J to 6 bases, leaving 4 bases not matched to a gene. CDR1 SGHNT and CDR2 YENEEA come from the germline V gene. This CDR3 region has 13 residues.

The CDR3 loop is CASSTGYQNRGQPQHF. DNA of the CDR3: TGTGCCAGTAGTACTGGGTATCAAAACAGGGGTCAGCCCCAGCATTTT. V and J are TRBV19 and TRBJ1-5; 7 bases are shared with TRBD1. CDR1 LNHDA and CDR2 SQIVND come from the germline V gene (reference sequence). The junction had 12 bases not matched to a gene; V was cut back by 4 bases and J by 6 bases. This CDR3 region has 16 residues.

The genes are TRBV7-2 and TRBJ2-1; TRBD1 is a possible D gene (6 bases). V was pared by 6 bases and J by 6 bases, with 18 bases between. This CDR3 comprises 15 residues. The V gene's germline CDR1 is SGHTA and CDR2 FQGNSA. The CDR3 DNA reads TGTGCCAGCAGGGCTGGGACATTCGTCTCCAATGAGCAGTTCTTC. It specifies CASRAGTFVSNEQFF.

The J gene is TRBJ1-1, the V gene TRBV7-9; 8 nucleotides match TRBD1. From germline, CDR1 is SEHNR and CDR2 FQNEAQ (reference sequence). The CDR3 spans 17 residues. The V segment lost 5 bases and the J segment 4 bases; nucleotides outside the gene matches: 15. CDR3 sequence reads: CASSLQTGGTGSTEAFF. CDR3 bases: TGTGCCAGCAGCCTTCAAACAGGGGGTACGGGGAGCACTGAAGCTTTCTTT.

The V and J genes are TRBV28 and TRBJ2-2; D is uncertain. Germline assignment: CDR1 MDHEN and CDR2 SYDVKM. Deletions cut 2 bases from V and 0 bases from J, with 7 bases between. CDR3 size: 15 residues. CDR3 region: CASSLNGANTGELFF. DNA for the CDR3: TGTGCCAGCAGTTTAAACGGTGCGAACACCGGGGAGCTGTTTTTT.

The V gene is TRBV2, the J gene TRBJ2-5, with TRBD1 matching 7 bases. Germline V gene data show CDR1 as SNHLY and CDR2 as FYNNEI. The V gene end was trimmed by 5 bases and the J gene end by 5 bases; junction bases not matched to a gene: 5. CDR3 length: 13 amino acids. Here the CDR3 reads CASSTGVRETQYF. As DNA, the CDR3 is TGTGCCAGCAGTACAGGGGTCCGGGAGACCCAGTACTTC.

The V and J genes are TRBV18 and TRBJ1-4; no clear D gene. From germline, CDR1 is KGHSH and CDR2 LQKENI. Trimming left V 4 bases short and J 7 bases short, with 19 bases between. The CDR3 consists of 16 residues. The CDR3: CASSLRSGEWTEKLFF. The CDR3 DNA follows: TGTGCCAGCTCACTGCGCTCCGGGGAGTGGACTGAAAAACTGTTTTTT.

This rearrangement joins TRBV6-6 to TRBJ2-7; the D gene is possibly TRBD2 (6 bases). Trimming took off 6 bases at V and 3 bases at J, with 15 bases between the two ends. Germline V gives CDR1 MNHNY, CDR2 SVGAGI (reference sequence). The CDR3 runs to 14 residues. The CDR3 loop reads CASRPTSRGYEQYF. The CDR3 region has the DNA TGTGCCAGCAGGCCGACTAGTAGGGGCTACGAGCAGTACTTC.

This chain uses TRBV2 with TRBJ1-3; 8 nucleotides agree with TRBD1. V lost 4 bases and J lost 0; bases outside the gene matches: 2. The germline V gene encodes CDR1 SNHLY and CDR2 FYNNEI. The CDR3 extends over 15 amino acids. The CDR3 protein is CASSGQGNSGNTIYF. For the CDR3, the DNA is TGTGCCAGCAGTGGACAGGGGAACTCTGGAAACACCATATATTTT.

The chain is built from TRBV28 and TRBJ2-1; TRBD2 agrees at 7 bases. The length of the CDR3 is 15 residues. The ends lost 3 bases at V and 4 bases at J; junction bases unmatched: 6. Germline V gene sequence: CDR1 MDHEN, CDR2 SYDVKM. The CDR3 bases are TGTGCCAGCAGTTTCGTAGCGGGTACATACAATGAGCAGTTCTTC. Amino acid sequence: CASSFVAGTYNEQFF.

The chain couples TRBV19 to TRBJ2-1; 9 bases line up with TRBD2. This CDR3 is built from 14 residues. J was trimmed by 4 bases and V by 4 bases; bases with no gene match: 2. CDR1 and CDR2 from the germline V gene are LNHDA and SQIVND (reference sequence). The CDR3 nucleotides read TGTGCCAGTAGTAAAACTAGCGGGTACAATGAGCAGTTCTTC. Encoded protein: CASSKTSGYNEQFF.

CDR3 amino acids: CASSDRQGRTEAFF. CDR3 sequence (DNA): TGTGCCAGCAGCGACCGACAGGGTCGAACTGAAGCTTTCTTT. The chain joins TRBV2 to TRBJ1-1, with 7 bases identical to TRBD1. Per germline, CDR1 SNHLY and CDR2 FYNNEI. There are 14 residues in the CDR3. V lost 6 bases and J lost 5; bases outside the gene matches: 9.

This chain links TRBV7-7 with TRBJ2-1; TRBD2 matches 10 bases. This CDR3 is built from 15 residues. Germline V gives CDR1 SSHAT, CDR2 FNYEAQ (reference sequence). The trim removed 1 base at V and 9 bases at J, leaving 6 bases unmatched. The CDR3 reads CASSLGLAGVGEQFF. In DNA form, the CDR3 reads TGTGCCAGCAGCTTAGGTCTAGCGGGAGTCGGTGAGCAGTTCTTC.

Only a few counts were recorded for this clone. This chain uses TRBV7-9 with TRBJ2-5; D unclear. Trimming left V 1 base short and J 3 bases short, with 12 bases between. The CDR3 is 15 amino acids. From germline, CDR1 is SEHNR and CDR2 FQNEAQ (reference sequence). The CDR3 sequence is CASSLVHSTKETQYF. CDR3 in DNA: TGTGCCAGCAGCTTAGTTCACAGTACGAAAGAGACCCAGTACTTC.

The chain has TRBV19 and TRBJ2-7; TRBD2 aligns across 7 bases. J gave up 4 bases and V 7 bases, and 7 bases lay outside the gene matches. The CDR3 is 13 residues long. Germline assignment: CDR1 LNHDA and CDR2 SQIVND (reference sequence). CDR3 DNA sequence: TGTGCCAGTAACCAGCGGGATGGGTACGAGCAGTACTTC. Translation: CASNQRDGYEQYF.